This T cell receptor beta chain was identified during a study of blood T cell repertoires in COVID-19. TCRdb's table, derived via immunoSEQ multiplex PCR, lists solely in-frame clones and lacks some. The table shows over 80,000 clones, with roughly 87% occurring only once. Trimming took 0 bases from V and 8 from J, leaving 19 bases between them. This CDR3 region has 16 residues. The receptor was derived from a man aged 70 or older with acute or convalescent COVID-19. This chain connects TRBV23-1 to TRBJ1-2; D is ambiguous. TRBV23-1 is classed as an ORF, of uncertain function. The sequencing input was peripheral blood. The CDR3 protein is CASSQSSGVGGQGYTF. CDR3 sequence (DNA): TGCGCCAGCAGTCAATCTTCGGGAGTGGGAGGGCAGGGCTACACCTTC.